The 14 T cell receptor beta chains below come from one sample, sequenced in a study of cytotoxic CD8 clonotypes in ibrutinib-treated CLL. Sequenced by immunoSEQ multiplex PCR; TCRdb stores in-frame clones only, minus some. The table records some 200,000 clones, 70% of them present only once. Sequences were derived from PBMCs, sampled after 12 months of ibrutinib treatment. The receptor set was obtained from a human donor with chronic lymphocytic leukemia.

This clone showed up just a few times. V gene TRBV4-3 combines with J gene TRBJ1-2; weak D call: TRBD1 (6 bases). The CDR3 has 16 amino acids. V was cut by 4 bases and J by 4 bases, with 19 bases left in between. Germline CDR1 and CDR2: LGHNA and YSLEER. CDR3 loop: CASSRGGGARGYGYTF. The CDR3 nucleotides are TGCGCCAGCAGCCGCGGGGGCGGGGCGCGGGGCTATGGCTACACCTTC.

V is TRBV6-1 and J is TRBJ2-3, with D perhaps TRBD1 (6 bases). The CDR3 length is 13 residues. CDR1 is MNHNS and CDR2 is SASEGT in the germline V gene. Between the trimmed V and J ends, which lost 8 bases and 2 bases, there was a span of 11 bases. The CDR3 loop is CASGWDTTDTQYF. The CDR3 nucleotides are TGTGCCAGCGGTTGGGACACCACAGATACGCAGTATTTT.

This clone was seen a few times. This chain links TRBV5-1 with TRBJ1-6, with 7 bases identical to TRBD1. The CDR3 totals 13 residues. Germline V gene data show CDR1 as SGHRS and CDR2 as YFSETQ. Trimming cost V 4 bases and J 14 bases; bases outside gene matches: 9. CDR3 region: CASSPGQLFTLHF. The CDR3 DNA follows: TGCGCCAGCAGCCCGGGACAGTTGTTCACCCTCCACTTT. The full variable domain, rest sourced from reference TRBV5-1 and TRBJ1-6, is KAGVTQTPRYLIKTRGQQVTLSCSPISGHRSVSWYQQTPGQGLQFLFEYFSETQRNKGNFPGRFSGRQFSNSRSEMNVSTLELGDSALYLCASSPGQLFTLHFGNGTRLTVT.

The gene calls are TRBV7-3 and TRBJ1-2; D not certain. This CDR3 has 13 residues. The V and J ends lost 2 bases and 13 bases respectively, with 17 bases between them. Germline V CDR1 and CDR2: SGHTA, FQGTGA. The CDR3 sequence: CASSLPSKASRTF. Written as DNA, the CDR3 is TGTGCCAGCAGCTTACCATCGAAAGCCTCCCGCACCTTC.

The gene calls are TRBV2 and TRBJ1-2, with a tentative D call TRBD1 (5 bases). CDR1 is SNHLY and CDR2 is FYNNEI in the germline V gene. CDR3 length: 13 residues. Trimming stripped 5 bases from V and 4 bases from J, with 11 bases between. The CDR3: CASSPSGLYGYTF. Here the CDR3 DNA reads TGTGCCAGCAGTCCATCGGGGCTCTATGGCTACACCTTC.

The V and J genes are TRBV27 and TRBJ2-7, with TRBD1 as a possible D gene (6 bases). Trimming cost V 3 bases and J 5 bases, with 11 bases left between them. The germline CDR1 and CDR2 sequences are MNHEY and SMNVEV (reference sequence). This CDR3 region has 13 residues. The CDR3 DNA follows: TGTGCCAGCAGTTTCAATACAGGGAACGAGCAGTACTTC. It specifies CASSFNTGNEQYF.

This clone was seen more than once but under ten times. The CDR3 nucleotides are TGTGCCAGCAGTTGGAGCGGGAGGCTCTCCTACAATGAGCAGTTCTTC. Translated: CASSWSGRLSYNEQFF. The chain links TRBV7-3 to TRBJ2-1; 9 bases line up with TRBD2. This CDR3 contains 16 residues. V trimming: 6 bases; J trimming: 0 bases; junction bases outside the gene matches: 6. Germline V gene sequence: CDR1 SGHTA, CDR2 FQGTGA.

The chain recombines TRBV6-5 with TRBJ2-1; no clear D. V dropped 5 bases and J dropped 8 bases, with 7 bases sitting between them. The germline V gene encodes CDR1 MNHEY and CDR2 SVGAGI. This CDR3 spans 11 amino acids. CDR3 coding DNA: TGTGCCAGCAGTGTCCAGCATGAGCAGTTCTTC. Protein: CASSVQHEQFF.

This clone was recorded only once. The rearrangement joins TRBV28 to TRBJ2-3; 9 bases fit TRBD2. V dropped 5 bases and J dropped 0; count of bases not matched to a gene: 6. The CDR3 consists of 16 residues. The germline gives CDR1 MDHEN, CDR2 SYDVKM. CDR3 nucleotides: TGTGCCAGCAGTCCCCACCTAGCGGGGAGCACAGATACGCAGTATTTT. Its translation: CASSPHLAGSTDTQYF.

The chain combines TRBV7-2 with TRBJ1-2, with 8 bases identical to TRBD1. The length of the CDR3 is 13 residues. Trimming took 5 bases from V and 8 from J; bases not matched to a gene: 7. Germline values: CDR1 SGHTA, CDR2 FQGNSA. CDR3 protein: CASSSGQGIGYTF. CDR3 in DNA: TGTGCCAGCAGCAGCGGACAGGGTATCGGCTACACCTTC.

V and J are TRBV4-1 and TRBJ1-6; D is ambiguous. The V end lost 1 base, the J end lost 10 bases, and 14 bases lay between the germline ends. Germline CDR1 reads MGHRA; CDR2 reads YSYEKL. The length of the CDR3 is 15 residues. The CDR3 here is CASSQVSVLISPLHF. The CDR3 DNA sequence: TGCGCCAGCAGCCAAGTGTCAGTTTTGATCTCACCCCTCCACTTT.

The CDR3 DNA reads TGTGCCAGCAGCGTACGTCCGGGACAGGGGGCAAACTATGGCTACACCTTC. It translates to CASSVRPGQGANYGYTF. The chain recombines TRBV9 with TRBJ1-2; 12 nucleotides agree with TRBD1. With V trimmed by 1 base and J by 2 bases, 6 bases remained unmatched. The CDR3 covers 17 residues. The germline V gene encodes CDR1 SGDLS and CDR2 YYNGEE.

This clone showed up just a few times. The V and J genes are TRBV30 and TRBJ1-5; tentative D call: TRBD1 (5 bases). V was trimmed by 1 base and J by 4 bases, leaving 5 bases between them. The CDR3 extends over 12 amino acids. The V gene's germline CDR1 is GTSNPN and CDR2 SVGIG (reference sequence). This chain's CDR3 is CAWSGGNQPQHF. In DNA form, the CDR3 reads TGTGCCTGGAGTGGGGGGAATCAGCCCCAGCATTTT.

The chain links TRBV6-5 to TRBJ2-7; D not resolved. The CDR3 consists of 13 residues. Germline-derived CDR1 and CDR2 are MNHEY and SVGAGI. Trimming left V 6 bases short and J 2 bases short, with 11 bases between. The CDR3 loop is CASSPAGAYEQYF. The CDR3 region has the DNA TGTGCCAGCAGCCCCGCTGGTGCCTACGAGCAGTACTTC.